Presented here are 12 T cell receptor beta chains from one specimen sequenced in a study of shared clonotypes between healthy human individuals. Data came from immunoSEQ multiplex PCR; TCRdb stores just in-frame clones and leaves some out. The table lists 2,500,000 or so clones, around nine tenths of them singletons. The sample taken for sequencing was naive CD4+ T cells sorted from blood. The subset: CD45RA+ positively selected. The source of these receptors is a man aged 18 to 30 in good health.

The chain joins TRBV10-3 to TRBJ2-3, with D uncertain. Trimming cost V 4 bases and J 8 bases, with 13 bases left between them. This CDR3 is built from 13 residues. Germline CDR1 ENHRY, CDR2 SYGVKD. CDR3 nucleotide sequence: TGTGCCATCAGTGTTCATGAGAAGCCTACGCAGTATTTT. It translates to CAISVHEKPTQYF.

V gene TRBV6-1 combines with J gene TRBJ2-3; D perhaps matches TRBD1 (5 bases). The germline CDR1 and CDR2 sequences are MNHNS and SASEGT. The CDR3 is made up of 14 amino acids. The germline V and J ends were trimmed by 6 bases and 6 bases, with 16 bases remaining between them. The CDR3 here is CASSSNQKGDTQYF. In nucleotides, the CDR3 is TGTGCCAGCAGCTCCAACCAGAAGGGGGATACGCAGTATTTT.

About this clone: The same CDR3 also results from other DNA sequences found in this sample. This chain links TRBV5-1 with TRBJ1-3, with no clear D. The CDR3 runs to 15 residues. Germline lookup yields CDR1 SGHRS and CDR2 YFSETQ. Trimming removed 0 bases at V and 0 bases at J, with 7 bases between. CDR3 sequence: CASSLEAASGNTIYF. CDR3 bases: TGCGCCAGCAGCTTGGAGGCAGCCTCTGGAAACACCATATATTTT.

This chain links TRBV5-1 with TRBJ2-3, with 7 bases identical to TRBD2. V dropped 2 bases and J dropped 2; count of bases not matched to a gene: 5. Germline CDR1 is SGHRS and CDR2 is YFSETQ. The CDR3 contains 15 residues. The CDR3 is CASSFPAGNTDTQYF. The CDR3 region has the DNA TGCGCCAGCAGCTTCCCAGCGGGGAACACAGATACGCAGTATTTT.

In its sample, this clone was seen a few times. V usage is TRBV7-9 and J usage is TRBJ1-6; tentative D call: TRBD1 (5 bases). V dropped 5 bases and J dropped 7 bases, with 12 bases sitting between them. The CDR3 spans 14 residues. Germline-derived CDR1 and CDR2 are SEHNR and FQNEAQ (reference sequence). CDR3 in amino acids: CASSVDSKNSPLHF. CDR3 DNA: TGTGCCAGCAGCGTCGACAGCAAGAATTCACCCCTCCACTTT.

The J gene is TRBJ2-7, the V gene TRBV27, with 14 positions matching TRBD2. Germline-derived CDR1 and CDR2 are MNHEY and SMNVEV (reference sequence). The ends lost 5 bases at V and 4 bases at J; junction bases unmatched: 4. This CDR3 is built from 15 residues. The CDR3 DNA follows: TGTGCCAGCAGTCCCGGGACTAGCGGGAGATACGAGCAGTACTTC. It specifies CASSPGTSGRYEQYF.

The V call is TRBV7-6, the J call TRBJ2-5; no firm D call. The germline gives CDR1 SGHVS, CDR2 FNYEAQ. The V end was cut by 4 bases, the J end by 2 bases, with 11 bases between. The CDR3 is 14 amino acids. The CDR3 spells CASSSSQIQETQYF. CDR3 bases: TGTGCCAGCAGCTCCTCACAGATTCAAGAGACCCAGTACTTC.

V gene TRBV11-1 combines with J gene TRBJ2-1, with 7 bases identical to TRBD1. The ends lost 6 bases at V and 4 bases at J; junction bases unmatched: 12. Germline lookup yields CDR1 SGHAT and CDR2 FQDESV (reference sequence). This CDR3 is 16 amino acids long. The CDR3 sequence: CASSYNGQVGYNEQFF. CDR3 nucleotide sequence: TGTGCCAGCAGTTATAACGGACAGGTGGGGTACAATGAGCAGTTCTTC. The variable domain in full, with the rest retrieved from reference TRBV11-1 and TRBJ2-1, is EAEVAQSPRYKITEKSQAVAFWCDPISGHATLYWYRQILGQGPELLVQFQDESVVDDSQLPKDRFSAERLKGVDSTLKIQPAELGDSAMYLCASSYNGQVGYNEQFFGPGTRLTVL.

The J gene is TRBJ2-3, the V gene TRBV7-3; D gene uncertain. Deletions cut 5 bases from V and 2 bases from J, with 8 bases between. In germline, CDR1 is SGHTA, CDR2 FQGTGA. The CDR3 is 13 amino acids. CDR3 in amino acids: CASSAPNTDTQYF. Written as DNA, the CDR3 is TGTGCCAGCAGCGCACCCAACACAGATACGCAGTATTTT.

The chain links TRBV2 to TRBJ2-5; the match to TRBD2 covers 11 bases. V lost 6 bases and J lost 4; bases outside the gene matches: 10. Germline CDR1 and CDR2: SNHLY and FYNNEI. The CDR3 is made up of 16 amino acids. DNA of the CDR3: TGTGCCAGCAGCCCTGCTAGCGGGAGGAGAGTAGAGACCCAGTACTTC. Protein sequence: CASSPASGRRVETQYF.

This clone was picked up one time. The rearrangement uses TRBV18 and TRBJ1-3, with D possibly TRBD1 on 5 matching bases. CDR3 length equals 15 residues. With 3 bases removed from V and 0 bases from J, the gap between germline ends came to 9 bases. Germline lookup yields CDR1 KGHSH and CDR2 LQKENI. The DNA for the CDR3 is TGTGCCAGCTCACCGGACGGGGGCTCTGGAAACACCATATATTTT. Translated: CASSPDGGSGNTIYF.

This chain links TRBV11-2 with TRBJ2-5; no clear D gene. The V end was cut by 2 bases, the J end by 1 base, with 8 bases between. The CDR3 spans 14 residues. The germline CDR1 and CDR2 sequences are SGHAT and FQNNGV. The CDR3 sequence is CASSLLTTQETQYF. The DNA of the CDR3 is TGTGCCAGCAGCTTACTGACAACCCAAGAGACCCAGTACTTC. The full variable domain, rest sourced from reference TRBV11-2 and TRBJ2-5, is EAGVAQSPRYKIIEKRQSVAFWCNPISGHATLYWYQQILGQGPKLLIQFQNNGVVDDSQLPKDRFSAERLKGVDSTLKIQPAKLEDSAVYLCASSLLTTQETQYFGPGTRLLVL.